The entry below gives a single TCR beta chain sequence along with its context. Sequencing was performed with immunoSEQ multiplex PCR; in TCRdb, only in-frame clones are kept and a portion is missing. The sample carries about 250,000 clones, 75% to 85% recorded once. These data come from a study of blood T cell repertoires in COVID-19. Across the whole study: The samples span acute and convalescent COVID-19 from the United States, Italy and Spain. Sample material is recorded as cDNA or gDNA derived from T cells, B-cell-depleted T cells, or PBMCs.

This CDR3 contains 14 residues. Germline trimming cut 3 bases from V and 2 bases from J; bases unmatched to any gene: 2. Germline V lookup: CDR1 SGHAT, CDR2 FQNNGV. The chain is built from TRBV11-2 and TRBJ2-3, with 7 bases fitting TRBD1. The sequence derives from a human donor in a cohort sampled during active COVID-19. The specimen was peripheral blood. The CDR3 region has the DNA TGTGCCAGCAGCTTGGGACAGTTCACAGATACGCAGTATTTT. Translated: CASSLGQFTDTQYF.